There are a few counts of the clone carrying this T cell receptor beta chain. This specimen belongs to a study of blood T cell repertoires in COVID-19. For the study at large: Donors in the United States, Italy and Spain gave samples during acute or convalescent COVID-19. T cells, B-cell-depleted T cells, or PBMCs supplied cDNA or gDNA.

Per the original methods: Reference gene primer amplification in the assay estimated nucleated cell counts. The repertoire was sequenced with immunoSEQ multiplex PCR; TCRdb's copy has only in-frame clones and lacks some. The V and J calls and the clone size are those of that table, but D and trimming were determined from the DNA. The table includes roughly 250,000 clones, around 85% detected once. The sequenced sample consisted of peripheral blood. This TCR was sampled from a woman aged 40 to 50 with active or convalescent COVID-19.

This CDR3 is CASSLNGYEQYV. For the CDR3, the DNA is TGTGCCAGCAGTTTAAACGGCTACGAGCAGTACGTC. The chain couples TRBV28 to TRBJ2-7; D call uncertain. V shed 2 bases and J shed 3 bases, with 5 bases lying between them. Germline assignment: CDR1 MDHEN and CDR2 SYDVKM. The CDR3 sequence is 12 residues long.